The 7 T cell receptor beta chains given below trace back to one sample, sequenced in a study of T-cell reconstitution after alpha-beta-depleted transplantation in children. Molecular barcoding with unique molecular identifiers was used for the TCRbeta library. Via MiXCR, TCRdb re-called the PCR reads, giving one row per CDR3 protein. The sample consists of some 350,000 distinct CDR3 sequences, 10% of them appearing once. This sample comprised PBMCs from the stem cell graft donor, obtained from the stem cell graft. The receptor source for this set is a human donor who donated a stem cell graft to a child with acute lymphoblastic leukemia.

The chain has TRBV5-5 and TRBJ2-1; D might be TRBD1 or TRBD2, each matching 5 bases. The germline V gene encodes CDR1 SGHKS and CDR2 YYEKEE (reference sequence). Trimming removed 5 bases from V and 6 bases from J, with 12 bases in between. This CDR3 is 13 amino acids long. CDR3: CASSRDVLNEQFF. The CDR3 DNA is TGTGCCAGCAGTCGGGACGTCCTCAATGAGCAGTTCTTC.

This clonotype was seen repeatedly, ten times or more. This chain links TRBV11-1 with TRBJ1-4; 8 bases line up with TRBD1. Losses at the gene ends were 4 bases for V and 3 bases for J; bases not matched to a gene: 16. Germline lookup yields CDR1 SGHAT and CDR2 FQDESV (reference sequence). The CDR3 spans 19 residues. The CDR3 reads CASSSSRDRNPEANEKLFF. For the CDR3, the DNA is TGTGCCAGCAGCTCGAGCCGGGACAGGAACCCTGAAGCTAATGAAAAACTGTTTTTT.

The CDR3 region has the DNA TGTGCCAGCAGTCTAGTTGGAGCTGAAGGAGAGACCCAGTACTTC. Its translation is CASSLVGAEGETQYF. V and J are TRBV12-3 or TRBV12-4 and TRBJ2-5; D remains unclear. Trimming cost V 5 bases and J 4 bases, with 17 bases left between them. The CDR3 runs to 15 residues.

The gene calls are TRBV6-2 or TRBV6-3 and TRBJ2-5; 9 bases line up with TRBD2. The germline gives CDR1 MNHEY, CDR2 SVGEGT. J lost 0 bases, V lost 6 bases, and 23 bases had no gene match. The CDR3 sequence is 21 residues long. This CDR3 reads CASSPSPGLATLRLYQETQYF. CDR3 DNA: TGTGCCAGCAGCCCCTCTCCTGGACTAGCGACCCTTCGCCTGTACCAAGAGACCCAGTACTTC.

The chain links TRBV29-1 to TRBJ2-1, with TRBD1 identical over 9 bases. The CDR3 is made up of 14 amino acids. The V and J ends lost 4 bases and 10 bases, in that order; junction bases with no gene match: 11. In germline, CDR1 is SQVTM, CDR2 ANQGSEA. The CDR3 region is CSVGGTGTTQEQFF. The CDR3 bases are TGCAGCGTTGGAGGGACAGGGACCACCCAAGAGCAGTTCTTC.

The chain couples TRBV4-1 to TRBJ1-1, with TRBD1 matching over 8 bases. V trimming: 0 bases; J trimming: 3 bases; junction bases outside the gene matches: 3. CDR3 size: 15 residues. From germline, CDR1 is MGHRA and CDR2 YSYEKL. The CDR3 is CASSQDQGAYTEAFF. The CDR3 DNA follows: TGCGCCAGCAGCCAAGATCAGGGGGCCTACACTGAAGCTTTCTTT.

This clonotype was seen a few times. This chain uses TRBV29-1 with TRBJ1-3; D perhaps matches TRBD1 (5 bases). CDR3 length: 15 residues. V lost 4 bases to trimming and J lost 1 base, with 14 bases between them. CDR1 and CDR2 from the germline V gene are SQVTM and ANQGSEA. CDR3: CSVAGTGGSGNTIYF. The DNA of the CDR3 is TGCAGCGTTGCAGGGACCGGGGGGTCTGGAAACACCATATATTTT.